This T cell receptor beta chain was identified during a study of cytomegalovirus exposure and HLA in healthy donors. Study-level results: Later on, an analysis tied under 20,000 TCR beta sequences to HLA alleles at 0.05 false discovery rate. Earlier analysis yielded a pattern in which most TCR beta V segments were productive about 87% or about 30% of the time.

To note about this clone: Its antigen is unknown.

PCR was performed using 60 Vbeta and 13 Jbeta primers. Assay: immunoSEQ multiplex PCR; the TCRdb copy retains only in-frame clones and omits some. This sample has more than 150,000 clones, with approximately 79% found just once. Participants comprised healthy donors of bone marrow. The germline gives CDR1 MNHEY, CDR2 SMNVEV (reference sequence). V trimming: 4 bases; J trimming: 1 base; junction bases outside the gene matches: 9. The CDR3 consists of 16 residues. The chain has TRBV27 and TRBJ1-1, with TRBD1 identical over 7 bases. The sequenced sample was PBMCs. The TCR comes from a girl aged 5-17 years in good health and CMV-seropositive. The CDR3 region has the DNA TGTGCCAGCAGTTCCAAAGGGACAGACCCGAACACTGAAGCTTTCTTT. Translated: CASSSKGTDPNTEAFF.